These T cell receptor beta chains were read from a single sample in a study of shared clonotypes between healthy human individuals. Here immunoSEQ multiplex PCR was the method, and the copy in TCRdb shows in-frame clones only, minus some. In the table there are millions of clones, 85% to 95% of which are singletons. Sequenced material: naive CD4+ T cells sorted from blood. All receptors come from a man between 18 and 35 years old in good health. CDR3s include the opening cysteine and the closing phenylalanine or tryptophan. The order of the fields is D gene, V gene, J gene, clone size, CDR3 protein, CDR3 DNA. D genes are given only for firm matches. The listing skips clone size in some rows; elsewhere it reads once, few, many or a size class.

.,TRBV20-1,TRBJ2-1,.,CSARRADEQFF,TGCAGTGCAAGAAGAGCAGATGAGCAGTTCTTC
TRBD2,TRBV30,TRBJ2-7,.,CAWNSGSHEQYF,TGTGCCTGGAATAGCGGGAGTCACGAGCAGTACTTC
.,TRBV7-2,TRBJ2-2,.,CASSAFLTGELFF,TGTGCCAGCAGTGCTTTCCTCACCGGGGAGCTGTTTTTT
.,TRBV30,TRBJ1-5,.,CASTETAYSNQPQHF,TGTGCCAGTACCGAGACAGCCTATAGCAATCAGCCCCAGCATTTT
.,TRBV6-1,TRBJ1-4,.,CASREYMDFRGNEKLFF,TGTGCCAGCAGGGAATACATGGACTTTAGGGGGAATGAAAAACTGTTTTTT
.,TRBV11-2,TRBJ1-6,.,CASSPQLVSYNSPLHF,TGTGCCAGCAGCCCCCAGCTGGTCAGTTATAATTCACCCCTCCACTTT
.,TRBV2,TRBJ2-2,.,CASSPVGANTGELFF,TGTGCCAGCAGTCCAGTGGGGGCGAACACCGGGGAGCTGTTTTTT
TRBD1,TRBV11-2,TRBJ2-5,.,CASSLGGVRQGIQETQYF,TGTGCCAGCAGCTTAGGTGGAGTCAGACAGGGAATACAAGAGACCCAGTACTTC
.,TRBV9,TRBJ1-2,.,CASSVDGFYGYTF,TGTGCCAGCAGCGTAGACGGTTTCTATGGCTACACCTTC
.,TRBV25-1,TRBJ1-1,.,CASSQTERNTEAFF,TGTGCCAGCAGTCAGACAGAAAGGAACACTGAAGCTTTCTTT
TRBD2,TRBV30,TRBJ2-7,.,CAWTEGRGLAGVYEQYF,TGTGCCTGGACTGAGGGTAGGGGGCTAGCGGGAGTATACGAGCAGTACTTC
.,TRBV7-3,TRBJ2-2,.,CASSLNLNTGELFF,TGTGCCAGCAGCTTAAACCTTAACACCGGGGAGCTGTTTTTT
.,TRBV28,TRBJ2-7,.,CASSPQGKSEQYF,TGTGCCAGCAGTCCTCAGGGGAAATCCGAGCAGTACTTC
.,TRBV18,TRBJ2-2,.,CASSNTGELFF,TGTGCCAGCTCTAACACCGGGGAGCTGTTTTTT
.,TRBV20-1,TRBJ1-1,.,CSAPGVAEAFF,TGCAGTGCCCCGGGGGTCGCTGAAGCTTTCTTT
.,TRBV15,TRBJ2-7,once,CATSPGGGEQYF,TGTGCCACCAGCCCTGGGGGAGGCGAGCAGTACTTC
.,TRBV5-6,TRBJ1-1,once,CASSFGHTEAFF,TGTGCCAGCAGCTTTGGGCACACTGAAGCTTTCTTT
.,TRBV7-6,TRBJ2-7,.,CASGKVGTYEQYF,TGTGCCAGCGGGAAGGTGGGGACTTACGAGCAGTACTTC
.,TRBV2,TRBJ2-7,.,CASSVQGSYEQYF,TGTGCCAGCAGTGTTCAAGGCTCCTACGAGCAGTACTTC
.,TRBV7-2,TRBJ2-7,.,CASSLWGYEQYF,TGTGCCAGCAGCTTATGGGGTTACGAGCAGTACTTC
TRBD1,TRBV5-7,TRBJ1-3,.,CASSLPQGAGNTIYF,TGTGCCAGCAGCTTGCCACAGGGGGCTGGAAACACCATATATTTT
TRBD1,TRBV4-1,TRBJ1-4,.,CASSLTGQNEKLFF,TGCGCCAGCAGCCTGACAGGGCAGAATGAAAAACTGTTTTTT
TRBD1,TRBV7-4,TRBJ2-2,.,CASSLGKGTGGGNTGELFF,TGTGCCAGCAGCTTAGGGAAGGGTACAGGGGGCGGAAACACCGGGGAGCTGTTTTTT
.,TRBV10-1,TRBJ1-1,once,CASSKGNTEAFF,TGCGCCAGCAGTAAGGGTAACACTGAAGCTTTCTTT
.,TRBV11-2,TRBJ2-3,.,CASRPLRTQSTDTQYF,TGTGCCAGCAGACCACTACGGACGCAGAGCACAGATACGCAGTATTTT
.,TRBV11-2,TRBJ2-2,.,CASSLDLVRGNTGELFF,TGTGCCAGCAGCTTAGATCTGGTCAGAGGAAACACCGGGGAGCTGTTTTTT
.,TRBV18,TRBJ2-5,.,CASSRGQETQYF,TGTGCCAGCTCCAGAGGTCAAGAGACCCAGTACTTC
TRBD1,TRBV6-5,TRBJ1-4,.,CASRRDRGGEKLFF,TGTGCCAGCAGAAGGGACAGGGGAGGTGAAAAACTGTTTTTT
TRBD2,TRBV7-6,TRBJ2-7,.,CASSSWPGLAGCRSYEQYF,TGTGCCAGCAGCTCCTGGCCGGGACTAGCGGGTTGTAGGTCCTACGAGCAGTACTTC
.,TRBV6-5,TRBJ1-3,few,CASTRGPGNTIYF,TGTGCCAGCACCCGGGGGCCTGGAAACACCATATATTTT
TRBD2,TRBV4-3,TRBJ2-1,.,CASSQDLPDPGLADIIYNEQFF,TGCGCCAGCAGCCAAGATCTCCCAGATCCGGGACTAGCGGATATAATTTACAATGAGCAGTTCTTC
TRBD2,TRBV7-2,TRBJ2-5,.,CASSLASAGAVGTQYF,TGTGCCAGCAGCTTAGCCTCAGCGGGGGCGGTAGGGACCCAGTACTTC
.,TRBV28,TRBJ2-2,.,CASRPTGEGTGELFF,TGTGCCAGCAGACCCACAGGGGAGGGCACCGGGGAGCTGTTTTTT
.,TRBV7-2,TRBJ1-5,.,CASSGGSQPQHF,TGTGCCAGCAGCGGCGGGAGTCAGCCCCAGCATTTT
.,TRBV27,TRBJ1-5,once,CASSSGQSHQPQHF,TGTGCCAGCAGTTCCGGACAGAGTCATCAGCCCCAGCATTTT
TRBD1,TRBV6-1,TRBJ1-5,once,CASSLQGLYQPQHF,TGTGCCAGCAGTCTACAGGGGCTCTATCAGCCCCAGCATTTT
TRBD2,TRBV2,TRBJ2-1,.,CASRVAGGAEQFF,TGTGCCAGCAGAGTAGCGGGAGGTGCTGAGCAGTTCTTC
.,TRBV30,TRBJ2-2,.,CAWIWGGSSGELFF,TGTGCCTGGATATGGGGAGGTAGCTCCGGGGAGCTGTTTTTT
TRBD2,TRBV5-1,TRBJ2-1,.,CASSHGGAGGEQFF,TGCGCCAGCAGCCACGGGGGGGCCGGAGGTGAGCAGTTCTTC